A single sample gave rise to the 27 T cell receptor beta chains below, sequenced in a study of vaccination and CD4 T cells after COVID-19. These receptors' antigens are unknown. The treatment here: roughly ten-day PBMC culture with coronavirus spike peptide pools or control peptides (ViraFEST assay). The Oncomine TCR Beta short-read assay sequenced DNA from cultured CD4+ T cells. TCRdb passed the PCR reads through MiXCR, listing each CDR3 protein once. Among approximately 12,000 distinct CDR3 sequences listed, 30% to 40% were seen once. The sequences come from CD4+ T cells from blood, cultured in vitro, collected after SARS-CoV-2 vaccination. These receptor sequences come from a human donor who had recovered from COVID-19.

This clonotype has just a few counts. CDR3 sequence reads: CASSLTVNNEQFF. As DNA, the CDR3 is TGTGCCAGCAGCCTGACAGTAAACAATGAGCAGTTCTTC. The chain carries TRBV7-2 and TRBJ2-1; a weak D match, TRBD1 (5 bases). Per germline, CDR1 SGHTA and CDR2 FQGNSA. This CDR3 contains 13 residues. V was shortened by 5 bases and J by 5 bases, with 10 bases between the two germline ends.

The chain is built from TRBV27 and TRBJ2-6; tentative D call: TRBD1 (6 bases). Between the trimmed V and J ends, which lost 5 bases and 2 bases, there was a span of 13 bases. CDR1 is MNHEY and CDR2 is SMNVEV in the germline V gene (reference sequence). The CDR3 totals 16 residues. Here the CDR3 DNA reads TGTGCCAGCAGTGAATACACAGGGCCTGGGGCCAACGTCCTGACTTTC. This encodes CASSEYTGPGANVLTF.

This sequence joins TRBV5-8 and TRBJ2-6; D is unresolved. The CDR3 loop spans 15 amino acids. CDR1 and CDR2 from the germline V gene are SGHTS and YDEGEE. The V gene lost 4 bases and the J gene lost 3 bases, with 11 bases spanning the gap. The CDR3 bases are TGTGCCAGCAGCCCTCGGACGGATGGGGCCAACGTCCTGACTTTC. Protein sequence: CASSPRTDGANVLTF.

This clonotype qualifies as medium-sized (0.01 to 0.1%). CDR3 sequence: CASSPLDRGRMNTEAFF. The CDR3 coding sequence is TGTGCCAGCAGCCCGCTCGACAGGGGTCGTATGAACACTGAAGCTTTCTTT. This chain joins TRBV7-2 and TRBJ1-1, with 8 nucleotides matching TRBD1. Germline CDR1 reads SGHTA; CDR2 reads FQGNSA. Trimming removed 5 bases from V and 0 bases from J; junction bases left unmatched: 11. This CDR3 contains 17 residues.

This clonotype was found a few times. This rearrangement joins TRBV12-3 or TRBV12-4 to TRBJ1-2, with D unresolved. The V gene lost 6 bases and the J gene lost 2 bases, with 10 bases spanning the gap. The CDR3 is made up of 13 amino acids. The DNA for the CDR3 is TGTGCCAGCAGCCTTGACACCAACTATGGCTACACCTTC. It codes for CASSLDTNYGYTF.

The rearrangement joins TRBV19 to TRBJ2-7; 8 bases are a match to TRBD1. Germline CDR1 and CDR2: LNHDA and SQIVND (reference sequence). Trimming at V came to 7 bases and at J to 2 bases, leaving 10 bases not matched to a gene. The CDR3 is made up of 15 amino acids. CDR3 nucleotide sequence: TGTGCCAGTACCAACCCCGGGACAGGTGCCTACGAGCAGTACTTC. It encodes CASTNPGTGAYEQYF.

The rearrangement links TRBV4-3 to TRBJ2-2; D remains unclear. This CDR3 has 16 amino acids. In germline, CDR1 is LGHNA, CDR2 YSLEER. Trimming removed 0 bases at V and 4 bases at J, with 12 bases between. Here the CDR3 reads CASSQEPRVVTGELFF. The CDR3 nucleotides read TGCGCCAGCAGCCAAGAACCCCGGGTGGTCACCGGGGAGCTGTTTTTT.

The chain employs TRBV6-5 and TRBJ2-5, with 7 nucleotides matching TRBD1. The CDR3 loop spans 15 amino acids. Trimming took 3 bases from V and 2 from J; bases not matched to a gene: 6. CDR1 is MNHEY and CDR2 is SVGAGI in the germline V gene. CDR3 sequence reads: CASSYRRDSQETQYF. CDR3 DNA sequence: TGTGCCAGCAGTTATCGCCGGGACAGTCAAGAGACCCAGTACTTC.

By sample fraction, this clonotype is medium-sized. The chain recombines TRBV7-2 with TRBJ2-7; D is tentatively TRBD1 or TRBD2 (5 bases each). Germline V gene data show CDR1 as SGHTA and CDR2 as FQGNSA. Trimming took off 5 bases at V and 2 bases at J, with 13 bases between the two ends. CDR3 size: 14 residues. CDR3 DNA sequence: TGTGCCAGCAGCCCCGGGACGGGGACCTACGAGCAGTACTTC. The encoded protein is CASSPGTGTYEQYF.

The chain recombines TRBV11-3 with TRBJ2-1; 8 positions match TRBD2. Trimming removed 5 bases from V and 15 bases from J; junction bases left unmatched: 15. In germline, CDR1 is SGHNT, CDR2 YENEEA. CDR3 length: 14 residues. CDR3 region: CASSTTSGGRNLFF. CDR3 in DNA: TGTGCCAGCAGCACAACTTCGGGGGGGAGGAATCTGTTCTTC.

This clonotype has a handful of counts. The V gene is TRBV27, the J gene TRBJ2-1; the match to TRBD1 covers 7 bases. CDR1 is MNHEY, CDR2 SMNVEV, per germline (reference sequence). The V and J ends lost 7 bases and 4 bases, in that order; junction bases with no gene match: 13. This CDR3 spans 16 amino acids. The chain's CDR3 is CASKEDIIQGYNEQFF. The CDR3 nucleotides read TGTGCCAGCAAGGAGGATATTATACAGGGGTACAATGAGCAGTTCTTC.

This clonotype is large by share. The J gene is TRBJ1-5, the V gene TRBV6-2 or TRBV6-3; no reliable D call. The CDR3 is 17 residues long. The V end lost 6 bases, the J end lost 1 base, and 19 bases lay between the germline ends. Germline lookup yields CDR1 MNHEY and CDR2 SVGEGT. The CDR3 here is CASSPTLSKKSNQPQHF. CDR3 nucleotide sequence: TGTGCCAGCAGCCCCACCCTTAGCAAGAAGAGCAATCAGCCCCAGCATTTT.

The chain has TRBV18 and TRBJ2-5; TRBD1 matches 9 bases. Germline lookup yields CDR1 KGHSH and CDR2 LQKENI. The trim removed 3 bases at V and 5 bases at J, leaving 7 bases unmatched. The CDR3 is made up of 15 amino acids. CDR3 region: CASSPGQGRGETQYF. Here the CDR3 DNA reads TGTGCCAGCTCACCTGGACAGGGGAGAGGGGAGACCCAGTACTTC.

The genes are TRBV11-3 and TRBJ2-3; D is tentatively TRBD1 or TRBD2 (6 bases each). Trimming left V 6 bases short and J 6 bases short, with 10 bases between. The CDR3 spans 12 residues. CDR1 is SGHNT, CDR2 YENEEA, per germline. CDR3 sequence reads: CASRGAGDTQYF. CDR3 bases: TGTGCCAGCAGGGGGGCGGGGGATACGCAGTATTTT.

CDR3 residues: CASTLMTGATDTQYF. The CDR3 region has the DNA TGTGCCAGCACCCTAATGACAGGGGCCACAGATACGCAGTATTTT. The chain is built from TRBV7-2 and TRBJ2-3; the match to TRBD1 covers 8 bases. There are 15 residues in the CDR3. V dropped 7 bases and J dropped 2; count of bases not matched to a gene: 8. The germline V gene encodes CDR1 SGHTA and CDR2 FQGNSA.

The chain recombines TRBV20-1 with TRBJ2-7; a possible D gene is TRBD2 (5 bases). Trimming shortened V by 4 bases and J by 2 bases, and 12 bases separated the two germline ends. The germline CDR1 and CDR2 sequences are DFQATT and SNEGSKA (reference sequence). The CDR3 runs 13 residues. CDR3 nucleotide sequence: TGCAGTGCTAATACCGGGAAAACCTACGAGCAGTACTTC. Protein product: CSANTGKTYEQYF.

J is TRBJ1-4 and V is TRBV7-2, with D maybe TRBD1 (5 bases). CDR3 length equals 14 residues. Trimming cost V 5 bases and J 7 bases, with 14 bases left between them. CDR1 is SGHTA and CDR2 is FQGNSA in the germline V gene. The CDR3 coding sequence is TGTGCCAGCAGCCGAAGATGGGGGGGTGAAAAACTGTTTTTT. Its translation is CASSRRWGGEKLFF.

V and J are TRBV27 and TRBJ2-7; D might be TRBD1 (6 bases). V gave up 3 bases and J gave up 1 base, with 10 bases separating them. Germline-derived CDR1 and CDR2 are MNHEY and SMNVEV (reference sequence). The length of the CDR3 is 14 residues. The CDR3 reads CASSLVRGSYEQYF. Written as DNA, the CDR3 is TGTGCCAGCAGTTTGGTCAGGGGTTCCTACGAGCAGTACTTC.

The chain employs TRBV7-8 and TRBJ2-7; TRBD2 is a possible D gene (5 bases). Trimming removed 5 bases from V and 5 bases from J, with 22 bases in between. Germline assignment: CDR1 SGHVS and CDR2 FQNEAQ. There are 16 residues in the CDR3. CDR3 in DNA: TGTGCCAGCAGCCCGCGTGGGCGACTACCTACAAACGAGCAGTACTTC. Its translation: CASSPRGRLPTNEQYF. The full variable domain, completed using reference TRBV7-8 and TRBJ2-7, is GAGVSQSPRYKVAKRGQDVALRCDPISGHVSLFWYQQALGQGPEFLTYFQNEAQLDKSGLPSDRFFAERPEGSVSTLKIQRTQQEDSAVYLCASSPRGRLPTNEQYFGPGTRLTVT.

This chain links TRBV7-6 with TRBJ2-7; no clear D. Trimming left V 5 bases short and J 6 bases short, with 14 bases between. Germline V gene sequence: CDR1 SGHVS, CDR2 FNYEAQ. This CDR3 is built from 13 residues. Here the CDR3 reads CASSPTAGFEQYF. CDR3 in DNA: TGTGCCAGCAGCCCCACCGCCGGGTTCGAGCAGTACTTC.

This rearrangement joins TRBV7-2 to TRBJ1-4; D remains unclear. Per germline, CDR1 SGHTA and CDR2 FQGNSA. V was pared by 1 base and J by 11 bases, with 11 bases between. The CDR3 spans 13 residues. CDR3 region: CASSLGVAAKLFF. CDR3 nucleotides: TGTGCCAGCAGCTTAGGGGTTGCGGCTAAACTGTTTTTT.

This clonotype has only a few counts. CDR3 DNA: TGTGCCAGCAGCAGGAGCAATAGCAATCAGCCCCAGCATTTT. Translating gives CASSRSNSNQPQHF. V is TRBV7-2 and J is TRBJ1-5; D not certain. V was trimmed by 5 bases and J by 0 bases, leaving 8 bases between them. Germline CDR1 reads SGHTA; CDR2 reads FQGNSA. This CDR3 is 14 amino acids long. Variable domain in full (rest from reference TRBV7-2 and TRBJ1-5): GAGVSQSPSNKVTEKGKDVELRCDPISGHTALYWYRQSLGQGLEFLIYFQGNSAPDKSGLPSDRFSAERTGGSVSTLTIQRTQQEDSAVYLCASSRSNSNQPQHFGDGTRLSIL.

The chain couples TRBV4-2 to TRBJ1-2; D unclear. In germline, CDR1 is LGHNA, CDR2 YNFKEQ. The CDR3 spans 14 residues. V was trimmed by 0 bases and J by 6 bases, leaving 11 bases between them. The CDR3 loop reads CASSQERVDHGYTF. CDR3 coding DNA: TGTGCCAGCAGCCAAGAAAGGGTAGACCATGGCTACACCTTC.

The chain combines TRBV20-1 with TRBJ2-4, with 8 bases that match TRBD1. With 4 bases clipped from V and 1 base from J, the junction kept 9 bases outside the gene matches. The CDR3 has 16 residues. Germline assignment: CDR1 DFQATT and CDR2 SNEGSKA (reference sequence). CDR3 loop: CSATRTGTVAKNIQYF. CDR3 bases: TGCAGTGCTACGAGGACAGGGACGGTGGCCAAAAACATTCAGTACTTC.

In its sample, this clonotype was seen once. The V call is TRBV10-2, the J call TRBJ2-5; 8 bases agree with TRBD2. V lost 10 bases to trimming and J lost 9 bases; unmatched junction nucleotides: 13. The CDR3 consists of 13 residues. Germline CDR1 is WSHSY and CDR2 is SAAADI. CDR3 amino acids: CATGGGSSMAQYF. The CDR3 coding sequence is TGCGCCACCGGGGGGGGTTCCTCAATGGCCCAGTACTTC.

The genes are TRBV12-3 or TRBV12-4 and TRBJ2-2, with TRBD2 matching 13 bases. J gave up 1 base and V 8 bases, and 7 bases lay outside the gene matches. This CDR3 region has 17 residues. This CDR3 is CASGLAGVLRNTGELFF. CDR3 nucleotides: TGTGCCAGCGGACTAGCGGGAGTCCTCCGGAACACCGGGGAGCTGTTTTTT.

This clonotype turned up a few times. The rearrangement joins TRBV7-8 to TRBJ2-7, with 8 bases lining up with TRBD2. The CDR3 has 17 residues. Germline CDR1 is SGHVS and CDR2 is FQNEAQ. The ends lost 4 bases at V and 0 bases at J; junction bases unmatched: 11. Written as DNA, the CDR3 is TGTGCCAGCAGCTCACCGGGGGGGAGGCAGCGCTCCTACGAGCAGTACTTC. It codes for CASSSPGGRQRSYEQYF. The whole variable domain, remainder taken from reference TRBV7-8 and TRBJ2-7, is GAGVSQSPRYKVAKRGQDVALRCDPISGHVSLFWYQQALGQGPEFLTYFQNEAQLDKSGLPSDRFFAERPEGSVSTLKIQRTQQEDSAVYLCASSSPGGRQRSYEQYFGPGTRLTVT.